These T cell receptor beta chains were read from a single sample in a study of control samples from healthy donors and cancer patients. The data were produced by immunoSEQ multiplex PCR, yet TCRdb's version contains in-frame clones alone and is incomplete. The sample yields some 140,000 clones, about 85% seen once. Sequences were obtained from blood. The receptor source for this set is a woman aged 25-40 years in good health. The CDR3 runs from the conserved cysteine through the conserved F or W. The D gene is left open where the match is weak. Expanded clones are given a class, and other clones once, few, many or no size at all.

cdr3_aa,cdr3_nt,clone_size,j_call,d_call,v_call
CASGAGTNEQFF,TGTGCCAGCGGGGCGGGAACTAATGAGCAGTTCTTC,.,TRBJ2-1,.,TRBV12-3/TRBV12-4
CAISGSTEQETQYF,TGTGCCATCAGTGGTTCGACGGAACAAGAGACCCAGTACTTC,.,TRBJ2-5,.,TRBV10-3
CAWTKQGPETQYF,TGTGCCTGGACCAAACAGGGCCCAGAGACCCAGTACTTC,.,TRBJ2-5,.,TRBV30
CASSQNRDRGVYTEAFF,TGTGCCAGCAGCCAAAACCGGGACAGGGGGGTGTACACTGAAGCTTTCTTT,.,TRBJ1-1,TRBD1,TRBV3-1/TRBV3-2
CASSRRQGAANEQFF,TGTGCCAGCAGCCGAAGACAGGGGGCGGCAAATGAGCAGTTCTTC,few,TRBJ2-1,TRBD1,TRBV7-9
CASRERDRGRVDTEAFF,TGCGCCAGCCGTGAACGGGACAGGGGGCGCGTTGACACTGAAGCTTTCTTT,.,TRBJ1-1,TRBD1,TRBV10-1
CSVCRDPVLGTEAFF,TGCAGCGTCTGCCGGGACCCCGTTCTGGGGACTGAAGCTTTCTTT,few,TRBJ1-1,.,TRBV29-1
CASSLAAAGTDTQYF,TGTGCCAGCAGCTTAGCGGCAGCGGGCACAGATACGCAGTATTTT,.,TRBJ2-3,.,TRBV7-2
CASSPPAEREYF,TGTGCCAGCAGCCCGCCCGCGGAGCGGGAGTACTTC,few,TRBJ2-7,.,TRBV6-5
CASSLGLSGGTEAFF,TGTGCCAGCAGCTTAGGGTTGTCCGGGGGCACTGAAGCTTTCTTT,.,TRBJ1-1,.,TRBV11-2
CASSSIGQEQYF,TGTGCCAGCAGCTCCATCGGGCAGGAGCAGTACTTC,.,TRBJ2-7,.,TRBV6-5
CASSLGPNEKLFF,TGTGCCAGCAGCTTAGGGCCCAATGAAAAACTGTTTTTT,.,TRBJ1-4,.,TRBV13
CSASKVGTGIGGNSPLHF,TGCAGTGCTAGTAAGGTCGGGACAGGGATTGGGGGTAATTCACCCCTCCACTTT,.,TRBJ1-6,TRBD1,TRBV20-1
CASSFGGAHQPQHF,TGCGCCAGCAGCTTTGGGGGCGCCCATCAGCCCCAGCATTTT,.,TRBJ1-5,.,TRBV5-1
CASSLEGRPNNEQFF,TGTGCCAGCAGCTTAGAAGGGAGGCCGAACAATGAGCAGTTCTTC,.,TRBJ2-1,.,TRBV11-2
CASSFSRNLADEAFF,TGTGCCAGCAGCTTTTCTCGAAATTTGGCCGATGAAGCTTTCTTT,.,TRBJ1-1,.,TRBV11-1
CAWSVQGVYEQFF,TGTGCCTGGAGCGTCCAGGGGGTCTATGAGCAGTTCTTC,.,TRBJ2-1,TRBD1,TRBV30
CASSLGGGGSGNTIYF,TGTGCCAGCAGCCTAGGCGGAGGGGGATCTGGAAACACCATATATTTT,.,TRBJ1-3,.,TRBV6-6
CACGGVGEKLFF,TGTGCCTGCGGAGGGGTAGGTGAAAAACTGTTTTTT,.,TRBJ1-4,.,TRBV10-3
CASSFFIGGPYGYTF,TGTGCCAGCAGTTTTTTCATCGGGGGACCATATGGCTACACCTTC,.,TRBJ1-2,.,TRBV27
CASSISGTGRKYTEAFF,TGTGCCAGTAGTATCTCTGGGACAGGGCGGAAATACACTGAAGCTTTCTTT,once,TRBJ1-1,TRBD1,TRBV19
CASSGPESSYEQYF,TGTGCCAGCAGCGGGCCCGAGAGCTCCTACGAGCAGTACTTC,.,TRBJ2-7,.,TRBV9
CASTLLGDWTGELFF,TGTGCCAGCACTCTTTTGGGTGACTGGACCGGGGAGCTGTTTTTT,.,TRBJ2-2,.,TRBV27
CASSTQGNTEAFF,TGTGCCAGTAGTACGCAGGGGAACACTGAAGCTTTCTTT,.,TRBJ1-1,.,TRBV19
CASSQVAGGEQYF,TGTGCCAGCAGCCAAGTCGCCGGGGGAGAGCAGTACTTC,once,TRBJ2-7,.,TRBV3-1/TRBV3-2
CASSQEPRAQSEQYF,TGCGCCAGCAGCCAAGAGCCTCGGGCGCAGAGCGAGCAGTACTTC,.,TRBJ2-7,.,TRBV4-1
CASSPQGTDIPLGANVLTF,TGTGCCAGCAGCCCCCAAGGGACAGATATACCTTTAGGGGCCAACGTCCTGACTTTC,.,TRBJ2-6,TRBD1,TRBV7-8
CASSTSVTYEQYF,TGCGCCAGCAGCACTAGCGTAACCTACGAGCAGTACTTC,once,TRBJ2-7,TRBD2,TRBV5-1
CASSTRPGTGNSPLHF,TGTGCCAGCAGCACAAGACCCGGGACGGGTAATTCACCCCTCCACTTT,.,TRBJ1-6,.,TRBV11-2